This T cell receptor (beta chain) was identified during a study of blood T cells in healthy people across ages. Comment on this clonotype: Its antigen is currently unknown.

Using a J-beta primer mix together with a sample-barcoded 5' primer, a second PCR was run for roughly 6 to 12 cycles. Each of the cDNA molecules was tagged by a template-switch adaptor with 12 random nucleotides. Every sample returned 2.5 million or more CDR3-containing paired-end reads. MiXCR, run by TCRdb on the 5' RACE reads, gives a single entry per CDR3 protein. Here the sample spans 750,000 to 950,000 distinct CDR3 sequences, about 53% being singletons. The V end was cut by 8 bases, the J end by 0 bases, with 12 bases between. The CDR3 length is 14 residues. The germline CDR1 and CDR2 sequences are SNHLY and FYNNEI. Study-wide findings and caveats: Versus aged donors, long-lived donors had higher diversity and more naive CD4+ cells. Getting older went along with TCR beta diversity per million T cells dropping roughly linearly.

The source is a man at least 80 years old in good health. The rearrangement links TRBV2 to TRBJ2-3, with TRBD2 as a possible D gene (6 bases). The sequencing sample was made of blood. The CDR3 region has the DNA TGTGCCAGCCTTTTGAGCGGGAGCACAGATACGCAGTATTTT. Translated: CASLLSGSTDTQYF.